This T cell receptor (beta chain) was captured by sequencing in a study of OX40 agonist ivuxolimab in advanced cancers. Assay used: immunoSEQ multiplex PCR; TCRdb lists only in-frame clones, some missing. The top ten clones hold roughly 55% of a sample with about 19,000 clones, around 80% of them seen once. Study-level results: Doses of 0.1 to 3.0 mg/kg were accompanied by clonal expansion of CD4+ and CD8+ blood T cells by week 6.

Germline CDR1 reads LNHDA; CDR2 reads SQIVND (reference sequence). V lost 5 bases to trimming and J lost 5 bases, with 12 bases between them. The CDR3 runs 14 residues. To note about this clone: The antigen remains unidentified.

This rearrangement joins TRBV19 to TRBJ1-4; D is possibly TRBD1 (6 bases). Sequencing used CD4+ or CD8+ T cells sorted from blood, obtained in a trial of the OX40 agonist ivuxolimab. The clonotype comes from an adult with an advanced solid tumor such as melanoma, head and neck, liver or kidney cancer. This CDR3 is CASSRSRGNEKLFF. The CDR3 DNA sequence: TGTGCCAGTAGTCGCTCCAGGGGAAATGAAAAACTGTTTTTT.